The 3 T cell receptor beta chains presented below share a single source sample, sequenced in a study of monozygotic twins with inflammatory bowel disease. TCRdb re-analyzed the 5' RACE reads; it lists each CDR3 protein once, without DNA. Listed are 200,000 to 250,000 distinct CDR3 sequences; roughly 8% falls within the top ten. Sequenced: blood. The receptor set was obtained from a human donor with ulcerative colitis or Crohn's disease, or a healthy co-twin of an affected twin (not recorded which).

The rearrangement uses TRBV7-9 and TRBJ2-5; the TCRdb call, TRBD1, lacks DNA for checking. There are 17 residues in the CDR3. CDR1 SEHNR and CDR2 FQNEAQ come from the germline V gene (reference sequence). CDR3 in amino acids: CASSLERTGVSQETQYF.

CDR3: CASSPGLAVNEQFF. V usage is TRBV6-4 and J usage is TRBJ2-1; the TRBD2 assignment by TCRdb is unverifiable without DNA. The CDR3 covers 14 residues. Germline CDR1 is MRHNA and CDR2 is SNTAGT.

The chain uses TRBV12-3 or TRBV12-4 and TRBJ2-2; the D call of TRBD1 rests on TCRdb alone, since no DNA is present to check it. The CDR3 is made up of 16 amino acids. The CDR3 is CASRRGQGVILGELFF.